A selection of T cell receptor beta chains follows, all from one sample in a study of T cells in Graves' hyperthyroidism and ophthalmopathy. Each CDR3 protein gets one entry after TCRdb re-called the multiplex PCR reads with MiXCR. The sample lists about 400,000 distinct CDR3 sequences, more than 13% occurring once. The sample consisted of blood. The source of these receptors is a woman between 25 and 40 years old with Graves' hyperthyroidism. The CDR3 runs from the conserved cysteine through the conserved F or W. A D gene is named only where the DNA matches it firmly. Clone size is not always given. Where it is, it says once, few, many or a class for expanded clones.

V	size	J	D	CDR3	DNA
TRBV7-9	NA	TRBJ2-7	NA	CASRRNGDEQYF	TGTGCCAGCAGAAGGAACGGAGACGAGCAGTACTTC
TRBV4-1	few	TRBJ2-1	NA	CASSQESSTVYEQFF	TGCGCCAGCAGCCAAGAGTCTAGTACAGTCTATGAGCAGTTCTTC
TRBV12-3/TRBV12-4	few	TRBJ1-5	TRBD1	CASSLGTGANQPQHF	TGTGCCAGCAGTTTAGGGACAGGTGCCAATCAGCCCCAGCATTTT
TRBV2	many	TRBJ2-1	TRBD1	CASGSTGELYNEQFF	TGTGCCAGCGGTTCAACAGGGGAACTGTACAATGAGCAGTTCTTC
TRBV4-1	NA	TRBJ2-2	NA	CASSPDQNTGELFF	TGCGCCAGCAGCCCCGACCAGAACACCGGGGAGCTGTTTTTT
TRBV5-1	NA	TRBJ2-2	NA	CASSQTYRDRQNTGELFF	TGCGCCAGCAGCCAAACTTACCGGGACCGACAGAACACCGGGGAGCTGTTTTTT
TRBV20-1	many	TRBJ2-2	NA	CSAGLSGTGELFF	TGCAGTGCTGGGCTTAGTGGGACCGGGGAGCTGTTTTTT
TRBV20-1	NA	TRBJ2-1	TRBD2	CSAQKGTSGYNEQFF	TGCAGTGCTCAAAAAGGGACTAGCGGGTACAATGAGCAGTTCTTC
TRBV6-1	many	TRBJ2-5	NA	CASSDRGGQETQYF	TGTGCCAGCAGTGATCGTGGGGGGCAGGAGACCCAGTACTTC
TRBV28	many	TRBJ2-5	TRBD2	CASSSPGLAGTNQETQYF	TGTGCCAGCAGCTCCCCGGGACTAGCGGGAACCAACCAAGAGACCCAGTACTTC
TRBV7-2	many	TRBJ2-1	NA	CATVQAGKRYNEQFF	TGTGCCACAGTCCAGGCGGGCAAACGTTACAATGAGCAGTTCTTC
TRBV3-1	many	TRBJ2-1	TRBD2	CASSRRTSDFNEQFF	TGTGCCAGCAGCCGTAGGACTAGCGATTTCAATGAGCAGTTCTTC
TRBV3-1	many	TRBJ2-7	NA	CASSHDYEQYF	TGTGCCAGCAGCCACGACTACGAGCAGTACTTC
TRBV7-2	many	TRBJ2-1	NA	CASSQDWSSYNEQFF	TGTGCCAGCAGCCAGGACTGGAGCTCCTACAATGAGCAGTTCTTC
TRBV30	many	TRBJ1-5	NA	CAWRRDKEQPQHF	TGTGCCTGGCGCCGGGACAAAGAGCAGCCCCAGCATTTT
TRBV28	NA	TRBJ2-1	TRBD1	CASSSTGINNEQFF	TGTGCCAGCAGTTCGACAGGGATCAACAATGAGCAGTTCTTC
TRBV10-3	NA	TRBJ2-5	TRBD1	CAISELWDGQVQETQYF	TGTGCCATCAGTGAGTTATGGGATGGACAGGTACAGGAGACCCAGTACTTC
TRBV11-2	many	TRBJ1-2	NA	CASSLLGQGSRTYGYTF	TGTGCCAGCAGCTTACTAGGCCAGGGCTCCCGAACCTATGGCTACACCTTC
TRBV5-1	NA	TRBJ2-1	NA	CASSLAGSDEQFF	TGCGCCAGCAGCTTGGCAGGGAGCGATGAGCAGTTCTTC
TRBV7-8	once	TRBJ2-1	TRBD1	CASMWHEGAPIF	TGTGCCAGCATGTGGCACGAGGGGGCCCCGATCTTC
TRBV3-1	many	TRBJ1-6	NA	CASSHLDSSSYNSPLHF	TGTGCCAGCAGCCACTTGGACAGCAGCTCCTATAATTCACCCCTCCACTTT
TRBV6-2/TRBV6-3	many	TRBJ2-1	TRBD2	CASRGGLAGLSEQFF	TGTGCCAGCAGAGGGGGACTAGCGGGACTAAGTGAGCAGTTCTTC
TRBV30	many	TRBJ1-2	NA	CAWNQDNGYTF	TGTGCCTGGAACCAGGACAATGGCTACACCTTC
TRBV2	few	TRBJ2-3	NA	CASSKDTQYF	TGTGCCAGCAGTAAGGATACGCAGTATTTT